A selection of T cell receptor beta chains follows, all from one sample in a study of hypomethylating agent response in myelodysplastic syndrome. Here immunoSEQ multiplex PCR was the method, and the copy in TCRdb shows in-frame clones only, minus some. The sample lists approximately 11,000 clones; 83% were seen once. Source: bone marrow, taken before or after starting hypomethylating agent treatment for myelodysplastic syndrome (not recorded which). The receptors here all came from a human donor with myelodysplastic syndrome. Both conserved end residues are part of each CDR3.

CDR3	J	V
CASSEVGRAGRQETQYF	TRBJ2-5	TRBV6-1
CASSEPRVSPLHF	TRBJ1-6	TRBV2
CASSPGQSYNEQFF	TRBJ2-1	TRBV4-2
CASSPGLRGEKLFF	TRBJ1-4	TRBV5-1
CASSYLGTGKETQYF	TRBJ2-5	TRBV6-5
CASSVEGTSYEQYF	TRBJ2-7	TRBV9
CSALLGRAYEQYF	TRBJ2-7	TRBV29-1
CASSLARVGMNTEAFF	TRBJ1-1	TRBV7-9
CASSSGTGETQYF	TRBJ2-5	TRBV7-3
CASSLHPADGGADTQYF	TRBJ2-3	TRBV7-9
CASSLDTPSTDTQYF	TRBJ2-3	TRBV5-1
CASSSYGSGTEAFF	TRBJ1-1	TRBV7-3
CASSLGAGSFVNYGYTF	TRBJ1-2	TRBV11-2
CASSSTGESDGYTF	TRBJ1-2	TRBV5-4
CASSLGQVLGDTQYF	TRBJ2-3	TRBV5-1
CASRTGTVGGNTIYF	TRBJ1-3	TRBV2
CASSQDGGGGLTEQFF	TRBJ2-1	TRBV4-2
CASSHTCCTGISFSSYEQYF	TRBJ2-7	TRBV7-3
CSVAGGRNYEQYF	TRBJ2-7	TRBV29-1
CATKGVNYGYTF	TRBJ1-2	TRBV11-2
CASSQGGNTEAFF	TRBJ1-1	TRBV18
CASSYEGQGAALDTQYF	TRBJ2-3	TRBV5-5
CASSLNEFYEQYF	TRBJ2-7	TRBV7-7
CASSLLTSGGDTDTQYF	TRBJ2-3	TRBV7-9
CASSPEDPLLETQYF	TRBJ2-5	TRBV7-6
CASSSIRDRGISGYEQYF	TRBJ2-7	TRBV11-1
CASSQIGGNYEQYF	TRBJ2-7	TRBV4-2
CASSPTPNSDEQFF	TRBJ2-1	TRBV9
CASSENTGGRYEQYF	TRBJ2-7	TRBV28
CASSLAGLNGYTF	TRBJ1-2	TRBV5-6
CASSLPLLSYGYTF	TRBJ1-2	TRBV28
CASSRLVTDTQYF	TRBJ2-3	TRBV6-6
CASSQVSRTGRAGELFF	TRBJ2-2	TRBV4-1
CASSFRVSGNQPQHF	TRBJ1-5	TRBV5-8
CASSIGTGSLAKNIQYF	TRBJ2-4	TRBV19